This T cell receptor (beta chain) was profiled in a study of tumor-infiltrating T cells and Merkel cell polyomavirus listed by TCRdb under 2017. Notes on the research overall: In Merkel cell carcinoma patients, the study examined CD8+ T cells specific for the Merkel cell polyomavirus KLL epitope. Patients received varied, non-standardized therapies including chemotherapy, radiation and immunotherapies. In the whole study, one tumor sample was a frozen nodal tumor digest, and another tumor sample was a flash-frozen core biopsy of a metastasis. Most whole-tumor samples were obtained as 25-micron curls cut from formalin-fixed, paraffin-embedded tissue blocks. TRB sequencing covered KLL-tetramer-sorted cells from blood or tumor-infiltrating lymphocytes in approximately 15 samples, plus 12 matched whole-tumor samples. Disease stage at presentation varied among the patients, and patient follow-up lasted a median of approximately 2.5 years, ranging from 1.1 to 6.0 years. The paper as a whole reports these results and caveats: Only a single viral epitope was studied, so T cells against other Merkel cell polyomavirus epitopes were not captured. Significantly improved MCC-specific survival was associated with a higher fraction of KLL-specific T cells within tumors (about 1.7-18% versus about 0-0.14%). The small sample size of the study (n = 12 patients) is a limitation. More unique KLL-specific clonotypes in tumors (roughly 5-108 vs 0-3) was associated with a significant MCC-specific survival advantage (P = 0.0051). KLL-specific TRB repertoires proved diverse and largely private: among over 300 unique sequences, only one clonotype was public, and a couple of patients shared that clonotype.

Inclusive of the bounding cysteine and phenylalanine, the CDR3 is 14 residues long. Only CDR3 DNA is held: 42 bases, read in frame from base 1. V and J are trimmed by 7 bases and 9 bases, and the gene matches miss 5 bases of the junction. CDR1 is given as MNHEY and CDR2 as SMNVEV, both from the germline V gene (reference sequence). By immunohistochemistry, the tumors of all patients showed robust positive staining for Merkel cell polyomavirus Large T antigen. The study included fewer than 15 Merkel cell carcinoma patients whose blood and/or cultured TIL contained robust KLL-tetramer+ populations exceeding 0.04% of CD8+ T cells. Every patient was Caucasian, and patient ages ranged from roughly 50 to 80 years, with a median of roughly 62 years. Lymph node tumors were analyzed for patients with unknown primaries who presented with nodal disease, or when insufficient primary tissue was available. For this clone: The clone's antigen remains unknown. The input lacks base qualities; no much larger clone sits a single base away.

Library construction relied on the immunoSEQ multiplex PCR assay. Genomic DNA extraction, TRB sequencing and normalization were performed by Adaptive Biotechnologies (Seattle, WA). In the source study's methods: To compute clonality, the Shannon entropy of productive TRB sequences was normalized by log2 of unique productive sequences and then subtracted from one. To identify KLL-specific clonotypes in tumors, TCRbeta CDR3 amino acid sequences were matched against the sequences from the tetramer-sorted sample of each patient. In its TCRdb copy, this immuneACCESS table keeps in-frame sequences only and misses some clones. Where compared with another copy, unresolved V genes explain less than half of these, and the others have no known cause. That table is the source of V, J and clone size, and D and trimming were worked out from the DNA. The sample profile shows around 25,000 clones; around nine tenths of them were found once. About 2.7% of the sample is held by the ten biggest clonotypes.

The sample taken for sequencing was lymph node tissue. The chain joins TRBV27 to TRBJ2-1, and TRBD2 aligns with 14 junction nucleotides. This receptor was obtained from a man aged 45-60 years with Merkel cell carcinoma. The DNA reads as follows: TGTGCCAGCACCAGACTAGCGGGAGGGGCTGAGCAGTTCTTC. It translates as CASTRLAGGAEQFF.